This is a list of T cell receptor beta chains from one sample in a study of technical replicates of blood from several donors. Sequencing used immunoSEQ multiplex PCR; TCRdb keeps in-frame clones, though not all of them. The sample has around 93,000 clones, around 96% seen once. The sequencing input was T cells isolated from PBMCs. The receptors shown here come from a human donor in good health. Each CDR3 is given with its conserved first and last residue. D genes are given only for firm matches. A clone size is listed for some rows: how often the clone was seen (once, few, many), or a class if it is expanded.

TRBV5-4	NA	TRBJ2-1	TRBD1	TGTGCCAGCAGTTGGGACAGGGAGGTCAATGAGCAGTTCTTC	CASSWDREVNEQFF
TRBV9	NA	TRBJ2-3	TRBD2	TGTGCCAGCAGCGTAACTCTAGCGGGGGCGCAGTATTTT	CASSVTLAGAQYF
TRBV28	NA	TRBJ2-5	NA	TGTGCCAGCAGTTTATTGGCTAGCGCTGAAGAGACCCAGTACTTC	CASSLLASAEETQYF
TRBV19	NA	TRBJ2-1	NA	TGTGCCAGTATGGCTGGCAATGAGCAGTTCTTC	CASMAGNEQFF
TRBV19	NA	TRBJ1-4	NA	TGTGCCAGACACACAGAAAAACTGTTTTTT	CARHTEKLFF
TRBV11-3	NA	TRBJ1-1	NA	TGTGCCAGCAGCTCCAAAGGGGACATAGGCACTGAAGCTTTCTTT	CASSSKGDIGTEAFF
TRBV27	NA	TRBJ2-1	TRBD2	TGTGCCAGCAGTTTCAGCGGGAGGGCCCATGAGCAGTTCTTC	CASSFSGRAHEQFF
TRBV15	NA	TRBJ2-7	TRBD2	TGTGCCACCAGCAGAGGGACTAGCGGCTACGAGCAGTACTTC	CATSRGTSGYEQYF
TRBV4-1	NA	TRBJ2-7	TRBD1	TGCGCCAGCAGCCTACGTCCGGGGACAGCACTATACGAGCAGTACTTC	CASSLRPGTALYEQYF
TRBV10-1	NA	TRBJ2-3	TRBD2	TGCGCCAGCAGTGAGTCGATGAATAGCGGGAGGGCCTATACGCAGTATTTT	CASSESMNSGRAYTQYF
TRBV9	NA	TRBJ2-3	NA	TGTGCCAGCAGCGTAGAGGCGGAGACTAGCACAGATACGCAGTATTTT	CASSVEAETSTDTQYF
TRBV5-6	NA	TRBJ1-1	NA	TGTGCCAGCAGCTTGCGAATAGGAGGGAGCGGCACTGAAGCTTTCTTT	CASSLRIGGSGTEAFF
TRBV9	NA	TRBJ2-2	TRBD1	TGTGCCAGCAGCGTAGTACCCCTCGACAGGGGTACTAACACCGGGGAGCTGTTTTTT	CASSVVPLDRGTNTGELFF
TRBV28	NA	TRBJ1-2	TRBD1	TGTGCCAGCAGCACCGGGACAGGGGCTTATGGCTACACCTTC	CASSTGTGAYGYTF
TRBV11-2	NA	TRBJ1-3	TRBD1	TGTGCCAGCAGCTGGGACAGGGGGCCGGGGGGAAACACCATATATTTT	CASSWDRGPGGNTIYF
TRBV7-9	NA	TRBJ2-7	NA	TGTGCCAGCAGCTGGAGAACCTACGAGCAGTACTTC	CASSWRTYEQYF
TRBV28	NA	TRBJ1-1	NA	TGTGCCAGCACAATCGGTATAGCCGCTTTCTTT	CASTIGIAAFF
TRBV5-1	NA	TRBJ1-1	NA	TGCGCCAGCAGCTTTTCCGACAGCGCAAACACTGAAGCTTTCTTT	CASSFSDSANTEAFF
TRBV6-5	NA	TRBJ2-7	TRBD1	TGTGCCAGCAGTAAGATCCGGACAGGACCCTACGAGCAGTACTTC	CASSKIRTGPYEQYF
TRBV19	once	TRBJ2-1	NA	TGTGCCAGTAGTATTGGTTGGAGCTCCTACAATGAGCAGTTCTTC	CASSIGWSSYNEQFF
TRBV5-6	NA	TRBJ1-2	NA	TGTGCCATCCGCCTGGGCTCGGGAGGCTACACCTTC	CAIRLGSGGYTF
TRBV10-3	NA	TRBJ2-2	NA	TGTGCCATCAGTCCCGGGACACCTTTAACCGGGGAGCTGTTTTTT	CAISPGTPLTGELFF